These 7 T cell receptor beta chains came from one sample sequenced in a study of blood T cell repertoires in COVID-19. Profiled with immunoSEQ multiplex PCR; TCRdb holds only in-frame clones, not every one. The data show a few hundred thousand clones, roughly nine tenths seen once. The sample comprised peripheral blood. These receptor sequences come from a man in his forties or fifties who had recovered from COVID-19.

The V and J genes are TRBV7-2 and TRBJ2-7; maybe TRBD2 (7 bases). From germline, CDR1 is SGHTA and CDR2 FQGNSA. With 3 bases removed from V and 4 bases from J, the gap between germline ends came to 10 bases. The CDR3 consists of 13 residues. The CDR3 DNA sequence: TGTGCCAGCAGCTTGAGGGGGGGATACGAGCAGTACTTC. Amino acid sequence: CASSLRGGYEQYF.

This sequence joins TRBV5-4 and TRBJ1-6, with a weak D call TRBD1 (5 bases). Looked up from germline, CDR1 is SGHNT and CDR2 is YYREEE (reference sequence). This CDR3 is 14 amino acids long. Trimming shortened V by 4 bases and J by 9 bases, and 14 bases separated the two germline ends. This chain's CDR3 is CASSPGVRASPLHF. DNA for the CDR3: TGTGCCAGCAGCCCGGGGGTCAGGGCTTCACCCCTCCACTTT.

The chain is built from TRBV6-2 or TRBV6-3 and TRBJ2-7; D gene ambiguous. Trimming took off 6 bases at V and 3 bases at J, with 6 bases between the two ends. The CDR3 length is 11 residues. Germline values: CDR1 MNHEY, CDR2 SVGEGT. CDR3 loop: CASSNSYEQYF. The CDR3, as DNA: TGTGCCAGCAGCAATAGCTACGAGCAGTACTTC.

The chain's CDR3 is CASSKTGDNSPLHF. The DNA of the CDR3 is TGCGCCAGCAGCAAGACAGGTGATAATTCACCCCTCCACTTT. The rearrangement links TRBV5-1 to TRBJ1-6, with D possibly being TRBD1 (6 bases). The germline CDR1 and CDR2 sequences are SGHRS and YFSETQ. This CDR3 has 14 residues. V shed 4 bases and J shed 5 bases, with 10 bases lying between them. Combining the CDR3 with reference TRBV5-1 and TRBJ1-6 gives the whole variable domain KAGVTQTPRYLIKTRGQQVTLSCSPISGHRSVSWYQQTPGQGLQFLFEYFSETQRNKGNFPGRFSGRQFSNSRSEMNVSTLELGDSALYLCASSKTGDNSPLHFGNGTRLTVT.

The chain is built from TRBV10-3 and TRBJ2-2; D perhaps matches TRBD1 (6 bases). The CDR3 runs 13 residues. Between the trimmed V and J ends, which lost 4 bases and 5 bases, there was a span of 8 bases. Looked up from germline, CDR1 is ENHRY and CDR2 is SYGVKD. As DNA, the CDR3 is TGTGCCATCAGTGGTACAGGGACCGGGGAGCTGTTTTTT. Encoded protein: CAISGTGTGELFF.

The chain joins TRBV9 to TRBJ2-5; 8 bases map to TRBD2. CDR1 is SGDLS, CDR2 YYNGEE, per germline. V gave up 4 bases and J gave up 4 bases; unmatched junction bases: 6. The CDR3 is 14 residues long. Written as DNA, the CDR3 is TGTGCCAGCAGCACTAGCGGAGTATTAGAGACCCAGTACTTC. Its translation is CASSTSGVLETQYF. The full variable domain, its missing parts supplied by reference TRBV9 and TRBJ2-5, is DSGVTQTPKHLITATGQRVTLRCSPRSGDLSVYWYQQSLDQGLQFLIQYYNGEERAKGNILERFSAQQFPDLHSELNLSSLELGDSALYFCASSTSGVLETQYFGPGTRLLVL.

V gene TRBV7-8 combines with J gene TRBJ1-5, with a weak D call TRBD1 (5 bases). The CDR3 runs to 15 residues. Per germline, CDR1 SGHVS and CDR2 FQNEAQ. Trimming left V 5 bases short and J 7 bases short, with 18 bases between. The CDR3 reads CASSTAGGGRQPQHF. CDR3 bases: TGTGCCAGCAGCACCGCTGGGGGGGGAAGGCAGCCCCAGCATTTT.